The entry below gives a single T cell receptor (beta chain) sequence along with its context. This clone was picked up one time. Its antigen is unknown. Per-nucleotide qualities are absent, and no much larger clonotype sits a single base away. Donors were healthy HIV-negative adults with no recently reported acute infections or vaccinations. Every donor was a Caucasian adult residing in Nashville, Tennessee, USA. CD4+ T cells were enriched by magnetic negative selection, after which naive cells were positively selected on CD45RA and the negative fraction was taken as the memory subset. After blood collection by leukapheresis, PBMCs were isolated using Ficoll-Histopaque density gradient centrifugation and then cryopreserved in the vapor phase of liquid nitrogen. Analytical flow cytometry was used to check the purity and quantity of every magnetically sorted T cell population. Genomic DNA was isolated from every sorted fraction and measured by UV absorbance on a Nanodrop 2000c.

This sample is drawn from a study of shared clonotypes between healthy human individuals (dated by TCRdb to the early 2020s). Looking at the study overall: The cohort included three men and a couple of women between 18 and 49 years of age. Blood TCR repertoires of about five healthy adults were deeply sequenced to estimate repertoire size and the extent of clonotype sharing between individuals. To increase sequencing depth and limit assay-specific biases, TCR repertoire library preparation and sequencing were carried out by different laboratories using diverse techniques. For each donor, CD4 naive and CD4 memory were each given three plates, CD8 naive was given two plates, and CD8 memory was given one plate. Per donor, leukapheresis produced somewhere between about 0.8 and 9 billion PBMCs. The study at large found these results: Clonotypes shared by all four sorted-subset donors showed higher generation probabilities than non-shared clonotypes. Because the study included only a small number of donors, the genetic and exposure-history diversity represented was limited. Sampling was limited to blood, and TCR repertoires in tissue likely differ from TCR repertoires in blood. Estimated clonotype richness was generally larger for naive than for memory subsets. Pairwise subsampling led to the expectation that sequencing depth would affect the degree of clonotype sharing among donors. Rarefaction of sorted-subset datasets indicated incomplete sequencing despite the large sequencing depth. When four donors were compared, the shared fraction of clonotypes was around 5% for naive CD4, roughly 3.4% for naive CD8, 2% to 2.5% for memory CD4, and under 0.5% for memory CD8.

TCR CDR3 regions were amplified from genomic DNA by multiplex PCR using the deep immunoSEQ assay. Extracted genomic DNA from each cell subset was spread evenly across all wells of several immunoSEQ 96-well plates, with each plate serving as a replicate. Each replicate PCR for sorted subsets received around 200 ng genomic DNA, equal to tens of thousands of T cell genomes. Purified libraries were quantified with a Qubit 3.0 fluorometer, sized on a Bioanalyzer 2100, and re-quantified with the KAPA Library Quantification kit. Every immunoSEQ 96-well plate was sequenced on a separate single-read 150-cycle Illumina NextSeq 550 flow cell. The source study handled its data this way. Because the immunoSEQ output included only junctional sequences and no quality scores, the filtering could not be the same as the filtering used for full-length reads. Sequences were annotated with PyIR, a Python wrapper for IgBLAST v1.9, using IMGT germline references to assign V/J genes and CDR3. Reads with weak V/J assignments (E-value above 1e-6), missing CDR3, stop codons, out-of-frame junctions, or ambiguous translated residues were removed. V3J clonotypes were defined by identical inferred V gene, J gene, and CDR3 amino acid sequence. Percentage overlap between repertoires was computed as shared unique clonotypes divided by the size of the smaller repertoire. Three approaches were used to assess repertoire richness: RTK rarefaction, the Chao1 estimator, and Recon v2.1 estimates of unobserved clonotypes. For all TCRbeta clonotypes obtained by the gDNA method from a handful of donors, generation probabilities were computed with OLGA. TCRdb took this table from immuneACCESS and kept in-frame rearrangements with V and J called. Such tables lack part of the clones; where checked against another copy, unresolved V genes explain under half of the gap, and the rest is unexplained. D and trimming come from the DNA, and the V and J calls and clone size come from that table. Recorded for this sample are some 900,000 clones; 70% to 85% of them occurred a single time. The ten biggest clones cover roughly 1.5% of the sample.

The CDR3 measures 15 amino acids from cysteine to phenylalanine. Left in the record is the CDR3 DNA by itself, 45 bases read in frame from the first base. V has 2 bases trimmed and J has 4 bases trimmed; junction bases matching no gene number 4. For CDR1 and CDR2, the germline V gene (reference sequence) lists SGHNT and YYREEE. This chain is built from TRBV5-4 and TRBJ2-7, with TRBD2 matching 12 junction bases. The sample was memory CD4+ T cells sorted from blood. In light of the paper, this sample's cell subset or site label describes: CD45RA-negative fraction. The receptor was derived from a man between 18 and 35 years old in good health. This receptor has the CDR3 CASSLPGTSGYEQYF. At the DNA level, the sequence is TGTGCCAGCAGCTTACCCGGGACTAGCGGGTACGAGCAGTACTTC.